Listed here are 12 T cell receptor beta chains from one sample, sequenced in a study of T cells expressing NK-cell markers. Reprocessing the 5' RACE reads, TCRdb reports a single entry for every CDR3 protein and omits DNA. In total, the table holds 200,000 to 300,000 distinct CDR3 sequences. Sequenced input: blood T cells: a sorted CD56 or NKG2C T cell subset, CD4+ or CD8+ T cells, or bulk PBMC T cells (not recorded which). These receptors all stem from a woman between 18 and 70 years old in good health.

The CDR3 sequence: CAGSSTDTQYF. The genes are TRBV6-6 and TRBJ2-3. CDR3 size: 11 residues. Germline CDR1 and CDR2: MNHNY and SVGAGI (reference sequence).

The chain joins TRBV7-6 to TRBJ1-2. CDR3 length: 13 amino acids. Germline CDR1 SGHVS, CDR2 FNYEAQ. CDR3 protein: CASRPLGSYGYTF.

The V gene is TRBV12-3 or TRBV12-4, the J gene TRBJ1-5; TCRdb lists TRBD1, though no DNA is available to test this call. The CDR3 loop spans 16 amino acids. This CDR3 is CASSSTGGVGNQPQHF.

The chain is built from TRBV29-1 and TRBJ2-3; the TRBD1 assignment by TCRdb is unverifiable without DNA. The CDR3 covers 12 residues. CDR1 SQVTM and CDR2 ANQGSEA come from the germline V gene. CDR3: CSGLTGQGTQYF.

This chain's CDR3 is CSARGGETQYF. The chain joins TRBV20-1 to TRBJ2-5; there is no DNA to check the TCRdb D call of TRBD1. Germline values: CDR1 DFQATT, CDR2 SNEGSKA (reference sequence). The CDR3 length is 11 residues.

J is TRBJ2-1 and V is TRBV6-5; TCRdb designates TRBD2, a call that cannot be tested without DNA. Germline V gives CDR1 MNHEY, CDR2 SVGAGI. The CDR3 extends over 16 amino acids. The CDR3 sequence: CASSYLGTSGYNEQFF.

The V call is TRBV20-1, the J call TRBJ2-3; the TCRdb call, TRBD2, lacks DNA for checking. The CDR3 consists of 15 residues. Germline-derived CDR1 and CDR2 are DFQATT and SNEGSKA (reference sequence). CDR3 region: CSAREGGRAPDTQYF.

The chain recombines TRBV5-1 with TRBJ2-7; the TCRdb D gene call, TRBD1, has no DNA to confirm it. The CDR3 is 14 residues long. Per the germline V gene, CDR1 is SGHRS and CDR2 is YFSETQ. The CDR3: CASSFGQGIYEQYF.

The chain uses TRBV12-3 or TRBV12-4 and TRBJ2-7. This CDR3 comprises 14 residues. CDR3 loop: CASSPQGSSYEQYF.

CDR3 sequence: CASSQGGVTEAFF. The chain is built from TRBV3-1 and TRBJ1-1. This CDR3 contains 13 residues. In germline, CDR1 is LGHDT, CDR2 YNNKEL (reference sequence).

The CDR3: CASSQVVGTDTQYF. The rearrangement links TRBV4-3 to TRBJ2-3. CDR3 length equals 14 residues. Per germline, CDR1 LGHNA and CDR2 YSLEER.

This chain links TRBV12-3 or TRBV12-4 with TRBJ1-2; TCRdb indicates TRBD1, and absent DNA this call remains unverified. This CDR3 comprises 16 residues. The CDR3 reads CASSPRTGRDFYGYTF.